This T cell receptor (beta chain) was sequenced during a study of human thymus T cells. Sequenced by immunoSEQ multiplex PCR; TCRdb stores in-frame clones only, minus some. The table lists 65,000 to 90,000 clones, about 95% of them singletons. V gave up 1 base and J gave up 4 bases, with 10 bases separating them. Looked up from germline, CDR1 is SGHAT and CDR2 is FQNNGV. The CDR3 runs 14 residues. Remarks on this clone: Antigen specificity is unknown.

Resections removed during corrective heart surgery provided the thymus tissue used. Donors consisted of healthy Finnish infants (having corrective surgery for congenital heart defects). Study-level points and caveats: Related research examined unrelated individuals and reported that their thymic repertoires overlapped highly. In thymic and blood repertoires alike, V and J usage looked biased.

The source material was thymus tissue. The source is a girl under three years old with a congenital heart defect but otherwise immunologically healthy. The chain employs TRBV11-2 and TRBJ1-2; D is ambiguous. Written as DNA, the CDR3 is TGTGCCAGCAGCTTAGTACGCCACCTCTATGGCTACACCTTC. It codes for CASSLVRHLYGYTF.